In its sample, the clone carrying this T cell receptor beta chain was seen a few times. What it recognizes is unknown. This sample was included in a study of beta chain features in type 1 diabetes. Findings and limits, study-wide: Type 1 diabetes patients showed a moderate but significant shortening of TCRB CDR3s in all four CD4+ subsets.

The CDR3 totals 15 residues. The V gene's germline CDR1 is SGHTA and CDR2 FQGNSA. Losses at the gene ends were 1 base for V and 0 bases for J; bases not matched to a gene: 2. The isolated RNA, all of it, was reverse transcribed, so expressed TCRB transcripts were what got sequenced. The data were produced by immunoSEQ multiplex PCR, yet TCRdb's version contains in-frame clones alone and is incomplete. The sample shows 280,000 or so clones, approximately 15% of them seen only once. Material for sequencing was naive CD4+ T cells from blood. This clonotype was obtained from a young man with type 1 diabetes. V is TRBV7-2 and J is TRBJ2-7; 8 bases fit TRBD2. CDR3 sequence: CASSLESGGSYEQYF. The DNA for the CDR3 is TGTGCCAGCAGCTTAGAGAGCGGGGGCTCCTACGAGCAGTACTTC.